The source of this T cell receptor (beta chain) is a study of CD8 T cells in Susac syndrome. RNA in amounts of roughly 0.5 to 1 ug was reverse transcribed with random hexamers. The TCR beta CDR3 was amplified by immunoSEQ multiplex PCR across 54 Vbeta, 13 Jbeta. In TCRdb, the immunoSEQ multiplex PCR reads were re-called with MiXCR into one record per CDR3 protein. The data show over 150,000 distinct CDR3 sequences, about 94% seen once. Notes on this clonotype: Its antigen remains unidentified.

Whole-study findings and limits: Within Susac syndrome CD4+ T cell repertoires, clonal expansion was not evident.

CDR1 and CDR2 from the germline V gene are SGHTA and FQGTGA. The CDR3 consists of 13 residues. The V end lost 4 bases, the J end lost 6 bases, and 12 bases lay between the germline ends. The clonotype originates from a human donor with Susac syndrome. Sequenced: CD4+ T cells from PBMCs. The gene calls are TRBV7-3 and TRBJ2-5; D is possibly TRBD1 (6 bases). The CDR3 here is CASSSDRMQTQYF. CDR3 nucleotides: TGTGCCAGCAGCTCAGACAGGATGCAGACCCAGTACTTC.